A selection of T cell receptor beta chains follows, all from one sample in a study of identifying expanded T cells in peripheral blood. Generated by immunoSEQ multiplex PCR, the TCRdb table keeps only in-frame clones and is missing some. The table shows some 81,000 clones, with around four fifths occurring only once. What was sequenced was blood. These TCRs come from a person aged 18 to 75 in good health. CDR3s include the opening cysteine and the closing phenylalanine or tryptophan. The D gene is left open where the match is weak. Expanded clones are given a class, and other clones once, few, many or no size at all.

clone_size,j_call,d_call,v_call,cdr3_aa,cdr3_nt
NA,TRBJ1-3,NA,TRBV6-6,CASSYLISNTIYF,TGTGCCAGCAGTTACCTGATTAGCAACACCATATATTTT
NA,TRBJ2-7,NA,TRBV5-1,CASSITRGTYEQYF,TGCGCCAGCAGCATAACTAGGGGGACCTACGAGCAGTACTTC
NA,TRBJ2-1,TRBD1,TRBV7-3,CASSLGTGNYNEQFF,TGTGCCAGCAGCTTAGGGACAGGTAACTACAATGAGCAGTTCTTC
NA,TRBJ2-2,NA,TRBV2,CASSEGAGPNTGELFF,TGTGCCAGCAGTGAAGGGGCGGGACCTAACACCGGGGAGCTGTTTTTT
NA,TRBJ2-5,TRBD2,TRBV4-3,CASSRTYSGSTETQYF,TGCGCCAGCAGTCGGACCTATAGCGGGAGTACAGAGACCCAGTACTTC
NA,TRBJ2-7,NA,TRBV6-6,CASSYKDEQYF,TGTGCCAGCAGTTATAAGGACGAGCAGTACTTC
once,TRBJ1-4,NA,TRBV25-1,CASRLGLEKLFF,TGTGCCAGCAGATTGGGACTTGAAAAACTGTTTTTT
once,TRBJ2-7,TRBD2,TRBV30,CAWTEGLAGGNEQYF,TGTGCCTGGACCGAAGGACTAGCGGGAGGAAACGAGCAGTACTTC
NA,TRBJ2-2,NA,TRBV25-1,CASTRDTYTGELFF,TGTGCCAGCACCCGGGACACATACACCGGGGAGCTGTTTTTT
NA,TRBJ1-5,NA,TRBV19,CASSKGQNQPQHF,TGTGCCAGTAGTAAGGGTCAGAATCAGCCCCAGCATTTT
many,TRBJ1-2,NA,TRBV10-3,CAISDGYRVEDGYTF,TGTGCCATCAGTGATGGTTATAGGGTAGAGGACGGCTACACCTTC
NA,TRBJ2-1,NA,TRBV29-1,CSVSYGYNEQFF,TGCAGCGTTAGTTATGGCTACAATGAGCAGTTCTTC
NA,TRBJ2-2,TRBD2,TRBV10-3,CAISVGGLAGVRGKSTGELFF,TGTGCCATCAGTGTTGGGGGACTAGCGGGAGTACGGGGAAAGAGCACCGGGGAGCTGTTTTTT
NA,TRBJ2-1,NA,TRBV20-1,CSAPDLNEQFF,TGCAGTGCTCCAGACCTCAATGAGCAGTTCTTC
few,TRBJ1-5,TRBD1,TRBV19,CATIDRGRGNQPQHF,TGTGCCACCATAGACAGGGGGAGAGGCAATCAGCCCCAGCATTTT
NA,TRBJ2-7,NA,TRBV27,CASSHGTTGVYEQYF,TGTGCCAGCAGTCATGGTACCACGGGGGTTTACGAGCAGTACTTC
NA,TRBJ2-3,NA,TRBV4-1,CASSDAADTQYF,TGCGCCAGCAGCGACGCCGCAGATACGCAGTATTTT
NA,TRBJ2-3,NA,TRBV9,CASSEDTDTQYF,TGTGCCAGCAGCGAGGACACAGATACGCAGTATTTT
NA,TRBJ2-5,NA,TRBV29-1,CSVDSTKYQETQYF,TGCAGCGTTGATTCTACCAAGTACCAAGAGACCCAGTACTTC
NA,TRBJ2-5,TRBD2,TRBV7-2,CASSPGASGRATGETQYF,TGTGCCAGCAGCCCCGGGGCTAGCGGGAGGGCCACGGGGGAGACCCAGTACTTC
NA,TRBJ2-7,NA,TRBV13,CASSLVPYEQYF,TGTGCCAGCAGCTTAGTCCCTTACGAGCAGTACTTC
few,TRBJ2-1,NA,TRBV11-2,CASSLTGRRGNEQFF,TGTGCCAGCAGCTTAACTGGGAGACGAGGGAATGAGCAGTTCTTC
NA,TRBJ2-3,NA,TRBV7-3,CASSPGLSTDTQYF,TGTGCCAGCAGCCCGGGACTTAGCACAGATACGCAGTATTTT
few,TRBJ1-1,NA,TRBV10-3,CAIRDSLPGEAFF,TGTGCCATTCGCGACAGCCTTCCGGGTGAAGCTTTCTTT
NA,TRBJ2-1,TRBD1,TRBV7-3,CASSRTGDYNEQFF,TGTGCCAGCAGTCGGACAGGGGATTACAATGAGCAGTTCTTC
once,TRBJ2-7,TRBD2,TRBV5-6,CASRRRTSGSSYEQYF,TGTGCCAGCAGGCGGAGGACTAGCGGGAGCTCCTACGAGCAGTACTTC
NA,TRBJ1-4,NA,TRBV28,CASRSYRVGNEKLFF,TGTGCCAGCAGGTCTTACAGGGTGGGAAATGAAAAACTGTTTTTT
NA,TRBJ2-5,NA,TRBV19,CASSSQGQETQYF,TGTGCCAGTAGTTCCCAGGGCCAAGAGACCCAGTACTTC
once,TRBJ1-1,NA,TRBV9,CASSLGPSNTEAFF,TGTGCCAGCAGCCTTGGACCTTCGAACACTGAAGCTTTCTTT
few,TRBJ1-2,NA,TRBV7-9,CASSRDTPGYTF,TGTGCCAGCAGCAGAGACACGCCTGGCTACACCTTC